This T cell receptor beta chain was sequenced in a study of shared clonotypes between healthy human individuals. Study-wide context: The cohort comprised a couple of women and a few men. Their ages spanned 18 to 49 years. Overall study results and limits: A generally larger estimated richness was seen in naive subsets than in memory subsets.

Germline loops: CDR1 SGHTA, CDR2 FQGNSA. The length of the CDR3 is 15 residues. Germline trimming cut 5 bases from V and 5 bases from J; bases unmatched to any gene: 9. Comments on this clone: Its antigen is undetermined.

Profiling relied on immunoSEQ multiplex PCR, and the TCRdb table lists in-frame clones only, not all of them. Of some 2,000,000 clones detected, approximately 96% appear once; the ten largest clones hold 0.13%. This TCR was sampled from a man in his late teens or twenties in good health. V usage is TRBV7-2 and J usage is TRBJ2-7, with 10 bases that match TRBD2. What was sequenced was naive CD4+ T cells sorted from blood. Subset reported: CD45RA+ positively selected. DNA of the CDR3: TGTGCCAGCAGCCGTTCTAGCGGGAGTTTGAACGAGCAGTACTTC. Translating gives CASSRSSGSLNEQYF.